These 3 T cell receptor beta chains originate from one sample sequenced in a study of cytomegalovirus exposure and HLA in healthy donors. The PCR was carried out with 60 Vbeta primers and 13 Jbeta primers. The assay was immunoSEQ multiplex PCR, and TCRdb's table has in-frame clones only and misses some. This sample carries some 180,000 clones, more than 75% of them seen once, and the ten largest clones take more than 1.5%. Sequencing was done on a sample of PBMCs. These receptors all stem from a man between 40 and 49 years old in good health and CMV-seronegative.

The CDR3 nucleotides are TGTGCCAGCAGCTTAGTTCGGAGAGGGAACACTGAAGCTTTCTTT. It specifies CASSLVRRGNTEAFF. The chain links TRBV7-6 to TRBJ1-1; D gene ambiguous. The CDR3 has 15 residues. Trimming pared 1 base from V and 1 base from J, leaving 10 bases between. The germline V gene encodes CDR1 SGHVS and CDR2 FNYEAQ.

The chain has TRBV6-5 and TRBJ2-3; TRBD2 agrees at 7 bases. V was pared by 0 bases and J by 5 bases, with 5 bases of the junction left unmatched. CDR3 length: 15 amino acids. From germline, CDR1 is MNHEY and CDR2 SVGAGI. Written as DNA, the CDR3 is TGTGCCAGCAGTTACTCGACGGGGGGAGGAGATACGCAGTATTTT. The encoded protein is CASSYSTGGGDTQYF.

This clone was detected once. J is TRBJ2-4 and V is TRBV10-1; 7 nucleotides agree with TRBD2. Germline V gene data show CDR1 as WNHNN and CDR2 as SYGVQD (reference sequence). The length of the CDR3 is 18 residues. V shed 3 bases, J shed 2 bases, and the junction held 13 bases outside the gene matches. Here the CDR3 reads CASSDRGGTFETKNIQYF. The CDR3 coding sequence is TGCGCCAGCAGTGATCGGGGAGGGACTTTCGAAACCAAAAACATTCAGTACTTC.